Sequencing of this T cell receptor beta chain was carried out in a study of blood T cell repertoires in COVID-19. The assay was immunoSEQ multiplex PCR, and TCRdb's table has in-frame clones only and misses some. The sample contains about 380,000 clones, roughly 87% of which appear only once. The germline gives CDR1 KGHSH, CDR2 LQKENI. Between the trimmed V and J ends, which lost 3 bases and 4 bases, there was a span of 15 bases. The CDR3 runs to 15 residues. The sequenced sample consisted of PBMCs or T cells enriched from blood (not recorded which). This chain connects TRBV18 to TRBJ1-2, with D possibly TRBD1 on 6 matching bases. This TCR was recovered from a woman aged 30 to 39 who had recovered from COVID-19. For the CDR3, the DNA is TGTGCCAGCTCACCCCGCGACAGGACGGGCTATGGCTACACCTTC. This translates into CASSPRDRTGYGYTF. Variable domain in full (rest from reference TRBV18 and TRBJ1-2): NAGVMQNPRHLVRRRGQEARLRCSPMKGHSHVYWYRQLPEEGLKFMVYLQKENIIDESGMPKERFSAEFPKEGPSILRIQQVVRGDSAAYFCASSPRDRTGYGYTFGSGTRLTVV.